These T cell receptor beta chains were read from a single sample in a study of OX40 agonist ivuxolimab in advanced cancers. Produced via immunoSEQ multiplex PCR; TCRdb's table is partial and in-frame only. Among about 50,000 clones listed, more than 75% were seen once. This specimen consisted of CD4+ or CD8+ T cells sorted from blood, obtained in a trial of the OX40 agonist ivuxolimab. The receptors derive from an adult with an advanced solid tumor such as melanoma, head and neck, liver or kidney cancer. The CDR3 runs from the conserved cysteine through the conserved F or W. Each record gives: CDR3 protein, CDR3 DNA, V gene, J gene, D gene, clone size. The D gene is left open where the match is weak. Size is stated for part of the rows, as once, few or many counts, or as a class when the clone is expanded.

CDR3: CASSQSYQAEGNEKLFF
DNA: TGCGCCAGCAGCCAAAGTTACCAGGCGGAGGGGAATGAAAAACTGTTTTTT
V: TRBV4-1
J: TRBJ1-4
D: .
size: .

CDR3: CASSPADRPLPGTYNEQFF
DNA: TGTGCCAGCAGCCCCGCGGACAGGCCTCTTCCCGGGACGTACAATGAGCAGTTCTTC
V: TRBV7-2
J: TRBJ2-1
D: TRBD1
size: .

CDR3: CASSEQGNGANVLTF
DNA: TGTGCCAGCAGTGAACAGGGTAATGGGGCCAACGTCCTGACTTTC
V: TRBV2
J: TRBJ2-6
D: .
size: .

CDR3: CASRLAGSYEQYF
DNA: TGCGCCAGCAGGTTAGCGGGGTCCTACGAGCAGTACTTC
V: TRBV10-2
J: TRBJ2-7
D: TRBD2
size: .

CDR3: CASSLVGLPYF
DNA: TGTGCCAGCAGCTTAGTGGGGCTCCCGTACTTC
V: TRBV11-2
J: TRBJ2-7
D: .
size: once

CDR3: CAISGDRVPNEKLFF
DNA: TGTGCCATCAGCGGGGACAGGGTTCCTAATGAAAAACTGTTTTTT
V: TRBV10-3
J: TRBJ1-4
D: TRBD1
size: .

CDR3: CASSSTDDQPQHF
DNA: TGTGCCAGCAGCTCCACAGACGATCAGCCCCAGCATTTT
V: TRBV11-3
J: TRBJ1-5
D: .
size: .

CDR3: CASSSRDHSYNEQFF
DNA: TGTGCCAGCAGCTCCCGGGACCATTCCTACAATGAGCAGTTCTTC
V: TRBV7-2
J: TRBJ2-1
D: .
size: .

CDR3: CASSESYRGPLGGNTIYF
DNA: TGTGCCAGCAGTGAATCGTATCGAGGCCCTTTGGGAGGAAACACCATATATTTT
V: TRBV6-1
J: TRBJ1-3
D: .
size: .

CDR3: CASSLLGTDTQYF
DNA: TGTGCCAGCAGTTTGCTAGGGACAGATACGCAGTATTTT
V: TRBV28
J: TRBJ2-3
D: .
size: .

CDR3: CASSQVYLVDNEQFF
DNA: TGTGCCAGCAGCCAAGTATATCTCGTCGACAATGAGCAGTTCTTC
V: TRBV14
J: TRBJ2-1
D: .
size: medium-sized

CDR3: CASSEKAGPSLGYTF
DNA: TGTGCCAGCAGTGAAAAAGCAGGGCCTAGCCTGGGCTACACCTTC
V: TRBV6-1
J: TRBJ1-2
D: .
size: .

CDR3: CASSIGQNSGNTIYF
DNA: TGTGCCAGTAGCATCGGACAGAACTCTGGAAACACCATATATTTT
V: TRBV19
J: TRBJ1-3
D: .
size: .

CDR3: CASSQDPRPTSGASYEQYF
DNA: TGCGCCAGCAGCCAAGATCCCCGACCAACTAGCGGTGCCTCCTACGAGCAGTACTTC
V: TRBV4-1
J: TRBJ2-7
D: TRBD2
size: .

CDR3: CATSRDLQGLNYGYTF
DNA: TGTGCCACCAGCAGAGATCTCCAGGGCCTTAACTATGGCTACACCTTC
V: TRBV15
J: TRBJ1-2
D: .
size: few

CDR3: CASSPADTDTQYF
DNA: TGTGCCAGCAGTCCCGCTGACACAGATACGCAGTATTTT
V: TRBV25-1
J: TRBJ2-3
D: .
size: .

CDR3: CAISESQGGYTF
DNA: TGTGCCATCAGTGAGTCGCAGGGTGGCTACACCTTC
V: TRBV10-3
J: TRBJ1-2
D: .
size: .

CDR3: CASSDSAQGWFILHF
DNA: TGTGCCAGCAGTGACTCAGCCCAGGGGTGGTTTATCCTCCACTTT
V: TRBV6-4
J: TRBJ1-6
D: .
size: .

CDR3: CASSATGGWPQHF
DNA: TGTGCCAGCAGTGCTACAGGGGGGTGGCCCCAGCATTTT
V: TRBV6-1
J: TRBJ1-5
D: TRBD1
size: .

CDR3: CASTLYRDEAFF
DNA: TGTGCCAGCACACTGTACAGGGATGAAGCTTTCTTT
V: TRBV7-9
J: TRBJ1-1
D: .
size: .

CDR3: CASSPGGKTYGYTF
DNA: TGTGCCAGCAGCCCAGGGGGGAAGACCTATGGCTACACCTTC
V: TRBV6-6
J: TRBJ1-2
D: TRBD1
size: .

CDR3: CASSKGAGGLGNTEAFF
DNA: TGTGCCAGCAGCAAAGGCGCAGGGGGGCTGGGGAACACTGAAGCTTTCTTT
V: TRBV7-9
J: TRBJ1-1
D: TRBD1
size: .

CDR3: CASSLETGGLQDGYTF
DNA: TGTGCCAGCAGCTTGGAGACAGGGGGCTTACAAGATGGCTACACCTTC
V: TRBV5-6
J: TRBJ1-2
D: TRBD1
size: once

CDR3: CASRRAGGSGETQYF
DNA: TGTGCCAGCAGGAGGGCGGGAGGTTCAGGAGAGACCCAGTACTTC
V: TRBV6-1
J: TRBJ2-5
D: TRBD2
size: .

CDR3: CASSARQGGEYGYTF
DNA: TGTGCCAGCAGTGCTCGACAGGGAGGAGAGTATGGCTACACCTTC
V: TRBV6-1
J: TRBJ1-2
D: TRBD1
size: .

CDR3: CATSRDPSRYTDTQYF
DNA: TGTGCCACCAGCAGAGATCCTTCGCGGTACACAGATACGCAGTATTTT
V: TRBV15
J: TRBJ2-3
D: .
size: once

CDR3: CASSAGGGTGFSEQYF
DNA: TGTGCCAGTAGTGCCGGGGGGGGGACAGGGTTCTCGGAGCAGTACTTC
V: TRBV19
J: TRBJ2-7
D: .
size: .

CDR3: CASSWGTSGAQETQYF
DNA: TGCGCCAGCAGCTGGGGGACTAGCGGAGCGCAAGAGACCCAGTACTTC
V: TRBV5-1
J: TRBJ2-5
D: TRBD2
size: .

CDR3: CASSRQTLNTEAFF
DNA: TGTGCCAGCTCACGGCAGACCCTGAACACTGAAGCTTTCTTT
V: TRBV18
J: TRBJ1-1
D: .
size: .

CDR3: CASSTQTSGDTDTQYF
DNA: TGTGCCAGTAGTACTCAGACTAGCGGGGACACAGATACGCAGTATTTT
V: TRBV19
J: TRBJ2-3
D: TRBD2
size: .

CDR3: CASSETRTGEKLFF
DNA: TGTGCCAGCAGTGAAACCCGGACCGGTGAAAAACTGTTTTTT
V: TRBV25-1
J: TRBJ1-4
D: .
size: .

CDR3: CASSSSAGEGSLFGYTF
DNA: TGTGCCAGCAGCTCCTCTGCGGGTGAGGGAAGTCTATTTGGCTACACCTTC
V: TRBV5-5
J: TRBJ1-2
D: .
size: .

CDR3: CASKGQGEPYEQYF
DNA: TGTGCCAGCAAGGGACAGGGAGAACCCTACGAGCAGTACTTC
V: TRBV25-1
J: TRBJ2-7
D: TRBD1
size: .

CDR3: CASSISPGEGNQPQHF
DNA: TGTGCCAGTAGTATATCCCCGGGGGAAGGCAATCAGCCCCAGCATTTT
V: TRBV19
J: TRBJ1-5
D: .
size: .

CDR3: CACRQGAGSEAFF
DNA: TGTGCCTGCCGACAGGGGGCAGGCTCCGAAGCTTTCTTT
V: TRBV6-5
J: TRBJ1-1
D: TRBD1
size: .

CDR3: CASSLVAGAGNQPQHF
DNA: TGTGCCAGCAGCTTAGTTGCGGGGGCGGGCAATCAGCCCCAGCATTTT
V: TRBV7-8
J: TRBJ1-5
D: .
size: .

CDR3: CASSLGITSGRASGELFF
DNA: TGTGCCAGCAGCTTGGGGATAACTAGCGGGAGGGCCTCCGGGGAGCTGTTTTTT
V: TRBV5-4
J: TRBJ2-2
D: TRBD2
size: .

CDR3: CASRAGQGWNEQYF
DNA: TGTGCCAGCAGAGCGGGACAGGGGTGGAACGAGCAGTACTTC
V: TRBV6-5
J: TRBJ2-7
D: TRBD1
size: few

CDR3: CASTAEQGAYEQYF
DNA: TGTGCCAGCACCGCAGAACAGGGAGCGTACGAGCAGTACTTC
V: TRBV6-1
J: TRBJ2-7
D: .
size: .

CDR3: CASTPGSDHYGYTF
DNA: TGTGCCAGCACCCCTGGGTCGGACCACTATGGCTACACCTTC
V: TRBV6-6
J: TRBJ1-2
D: .
size: few

CDR3: CASSHAETQYF
DNA: TGTGCCAGCAGCCACGCGGAGACCCAGTACTTC
V: TRBV14
J: TRBJ2-5
D: .
size: .

CDR3: CASSPDREQETQYF
DNA: TGTGCCAGCTCACCGGACAGAGAACAAGAGACCCAGTACTTC
V: TRBV18
J: TRBJ2-5
D: .
size: .